Shown below are 25 T cell receptor beta chains from a single sample sequenced in a study of CD8 T cells in ankylosing spondylitis. TCRdb analysed the 5' RACE reads with MiXCR anew, one entry per CDR3 protein. Of 200,000 to 250,000 distinct CDR3 sequences listed, more than 25% are singletons. Sequenced material: blood, either unsorted or a sorted T cell fraction (not recorded which). These receptors all come from a male donor with ankylosing spondylitis or in good health (not recorded which).

The V call is TRBV4-2, the J call TRBJ2-7; 9 positions agree with TRBD2. The CDR3 totals 22 residues. Germline CDR1 and CDR2: LGHNA and YNFKEQ. With 4 bases clipped from V and 4 bases from J, the junction kept 29 bases outside the gene matches. In nucleotides, the CDR3 is TGTGCCAGCAGCCCCATAGGGGGGTTTGGGGCTAGCGGGACGGCCTTGGTGTACGAGCAGTACTTC. This codes for CASSPIGGFGASGTALVYEQYF.

This clonotype was seen ten or more times. J is TRBJ2-4 and V is TRBV5-1, with unresolved D. With 0 bases removed from V and 6 bases from J, the gap between germline ends came to 7 bases. The CDR3 sequence is 13 residues long. Germline assignment: CDR1 SGHRS and CDR2 YFSETQ. The CDR3 spells CASSLGAGNIQYF. CDR3 nucleotide sequence: TGCGCCAGCAGCTTGGGAGCTGGAAACATTCAGTACTTC. Filled out from reference TRBV5-1 and TRBJ2-4, the complete variable domain reads KAGVTQTPRYLIKTRGQQVTLSCSPISGHRSVSWYQQTPGQGLQFLFEYFSETQRNKGNFPGRFSGRQFSNSRSEMNVSTLELGDSALYLCASSLGAGNIQYFGAGTRLSVL.

This clonotype was counted ten times or more. The J gene is TRBJ1-1, the V gene TRBV7-6; D gene unclear. Germline lookup yields CDR1 SGHVS and CDR2 FNYEAQ. The CDR3 loop spans 14 amino acids. Trimming removed 2 bases from V and 1 base from J, with 8 bases in between. The CDR3 reads CASSLNQGNTEAFF. CDR3 DNA sequence: TGTGCCAGCAGCTTAAACCAAGGGAACACTGAAGCTTTCTTT. Full variable domain (outside the CDR3, taken from reference TRBV7-6 and TRBJ1-1): GAGVSQSPRYKVTKRGQDVALRCDPISGHVSLYWYRQALGQGPEFLTYFNYEAQQDKSGLPNDRFSAERPEGSISTLTIQRTEQRDSAMYRCASSLNQGNTEAFFGQGTRLTVV.

Regarding this clonotype: No conserved phenylalanine or tryptophan is present at the end of the CDR3, so a read error is the likely explanation. The chain uses TRBV29-1 and TRBJ2-1; 11 bases are shared with TRBD1. Germline loops: CDR1 SQVTM, CDR2 ANQGSEA. This CDR3 comprises 12 residues. The J segment lost 8 bases and the V segment lost 8 bases, leaving 5 bases of the junction unmatched. CDR3 protein: CSTSDRGHEQFL. The CDR3 DNA is TGCAGCACCTCGGACAGGGGGCATGAGCAGTTCCTC.

At least ten counts were recorded for this clonotype. This sequence joins TRBV15 and TRBJ2-5, with a weak D call TRBD2 (5 bases). The CDR3 is 15 amino acids. Germline loops: CDR1 LNHNV, CDR2 YYDKDF (reference sequence). Trimming took off 0 bases at V and 4 bases at J, with 12 bases between the two ends. This CDR3 reads CATSRDERGLETQYF. DNA for the CDR3: TGTGCCACCAGCAGAGATGAGAGAGGGCTAGAGACCCAGTACTTC.

This clonotype was seen repeatedly, ten times or more. The rearrangement joins TRBV20-1 to TRBJ2-5; weak D call: TRBD1 (6 bases). This CDR3 has 14 residues. The germline V and J ends were trimmed by 6 bases and 2 bases, with 16 bases remaining between them. Germline-derived CDR1 and CDR2 are DFQATT and SNEGSKA (reference sequence). CDR3 protein: CSAGDRRIQETQYF. The CDR3 nucleotides are TGCAGTGCCGGCGACAGGCGGATACAAGAGACCCAGTACTTC.

The sample holds many counts of this clonotype. J is TRBJ2-5 and V is TRBV20-1; D possibly matches TRBD1 or TRBD2 (5 bases each). CDR1 and CDR2 from the germline V gene are DFQATT and SNEGSKA (reference sequence). V was cut by 1 base and J by 5 bases, with 14 bases left in between. The CDR3 has 14 residues. CDR3 sequence reads: CSARGVAGTETQYF. The CDR3 nucleotides read TGCAGTGCTAGAGGAGTAGCCGGGACGGAGACCCAGTACTTC.

The chain has TRBV5-1 and TRBJ2-3, with 11 bases lining up with TRBD2. CDR1 is SGHRS, CDR2 YFSETQ, per germline. CDR3 length: 15 amino acids. Trimming at V came to 2 bases and at J to 10 bases, leaving 9 bases not matched to a gene. The CDR3 sequence: CASSFVLAGGEAQYF. The DNA of the CDR3 is TGCGCCAGCAGCTTCGTTTTAGCGGGAGGGGAGGCGCAGTATTTT.

The V and J genes are TRBV12-3 or TRBV12-4 and TRBJ2-7; D tentatively reads TRBD1 or TRBD2 (7 bases each). The CDR3 contains 13 residues. V lost 6 bases and J 2 bases, leaving 11 bases between the germline ends. The CDR3 loop reads CASRAGQPYEQYF. DNA of the CDR3: TGTGCCAGCAGAGCGGGACAGCCCTACGAGCAGTACTTC.

In its sample, this clonotype was seen a few times. The chain carries TRBV18 and TRBJ2-7, with 7 bases fitting TRBD1. Germline V gene sequence: CDR1 KGHSH, CDR2 LQKENI. Trimming cost V 6 bases and J 3 bases; bases outside gene matches: 11. There are 15 residues in the CDR3. This CDR3 reads CASSQGQVGRYEQYF. The CDR3 DNA sequence: TGTGCCAGCTCCCAAGGACAGGTAGGACGCTACGAGCAGTACTTC.

The chain employs TRBV10-3 and TRBJ2-1; D might be TRBD2 (5 bases). CDR1 is ENHRY and CDR2 is SYGVKD in the germline V gene. V was trimmed by 4 bases and J by 7 bases, leaving 17 bases between them. The CDR3 is 15 residues long. The CDR3 coding sequence is TGTGCCATCAGTGGATTGCGGGCTGGGGAGAATGAGCAGTTCTTC. Residues: CAISGLRAGENEQFF.

This clonotype was counted a few times. This sequence joins TRBV10-3 and TRBJ1-4; D is undetermined. Per germline, CDR1 ENHRY and CDR2 SYGVKD. Trimming cost V 0 bases and J 6 bases, with 5 bases left between them. CDR3 length equals 13 residues. CDR3 DNA: TGTGCCATCAGTGAGTCACGGGATGAAAAACTGTTTTTT. It codes for CAISESRDEKLFF.

A remark on this clonotype: This may stem from a read error, because a much larger clone lies one nucleotide away. A read error is likely, as this CDR3 ends without the conserved phenylalanine or tryptophan. The chain employs TRBV4-2 and TRBJ1-4, with D perhaps matching TRBD1 (6 bases). The germline CDR1 and CDR2 sequences are LGHNA and YNFKEQ. The CDR3 contains 15 residues. V gave up 7 bases and J gave up 3 bases, with 15 bases separating them. CDR3 protein: CASTPGQTPNEKLFS. The CDR3 DNA is TGTGCCAGCACCCCCGGACAGACCCCTAATGAAAAACTGTTTTCT.

On this clonotype itself: This may be a read error, as it is one base from a much larger clone. The chain couples TRBV6-4 to TRBJ2-1; weak D call: TRBD1 (6 bases). There are 15 residues in the CDR3. Germline CDR1 reads MRHNA; CDR2 reads SNTAGT. In DNA form, the CDR3 reads TGTGCCAGCAGTGAACTTCCCGGACAGTACAATGAGGAGTTCTTC. Translated, it gives CASSELPGQYNEEFF.

This sequence joins TRBV20-1 and TRBJ2-2, with D perhaps matching TRBD2 (6 bases). Per germline, CDR1 DFQATT and CDR2 SNEGSKA (reference sequence). V lost 3 bases and J 5 bases, leaving 10 bases between the germline ends. This CDR3 is built from 13 residues. This CDR3 reads CSARSGSTGELFF. DNA of the CDR3: TGCAGTGCTAGGTCCGGGAGTACCGGGGAGCTGTTTTTT.

This clonotype was picked up many times. V and J are TRBV2 and TRBJ2-7; TRBD1 matches 7 bases. V lost 4 bases and J lost 3; bases outside the gene matches: 6. The germline V gene has CDR1 SNHLY and CDR2 FYNNEI. The CDR3 contains 14 residues. As DNA, the CDR3 is TGTGCCAGCAGTGGACAGGGTGGTTACTACGAGCAGTACTTC. Encoded protein: CASSGQGGYYEQYF.

In this sample, this clonotype turned up many times. The CDR3 bases are TGCGCCAGCAGCTTCGACAGCAACACCGGGGAGCTGTTTTTT. It is translated as CASSFDSNTGELFF. The chain combines TRBV5-1 with TRBJ2-2; D may be TRBD1 (5 bases). The CDR3 contains 14 residues. Trimming took off 2 bases at V and 2 bases at J, with 7 bases between the two ends. CDR1 is SGHRS, CDR2 YFSETQ, per germline.

This clonotype was seen a few times. The CDR3 DNA follows: TGCAGCGCAACTAGAGCTAGCACAGATACGCAGTATTTT. The encoded protein is CSATRASTDTQYF. The chain is built from TRBV20-1 and TRBJ2-3, with D perhaps TRBD2 (5 bases). Germline CDR1 DFQATT, CDR2 SNEGSKA (reference sequence). CDR3 length: 13 amino acids.

The J gene is TRBJ1-1, the V gene TRBV18, with a tentative D call TRBD1 (6 bases). Germline CDR1 reads KGHSH; CDR2 reads LQKENI. Between the trimmed V and J ends, which lost 2 bases and 3 bases, there was a span of 13 bases. The CDR3 is 15 residues long. The CDR3 nucleotides are TGTGCCAGCTCACCAAACCAGGGGCTAGACACTGAAGCTTTCTTT. This sequence encodes CASSPNQGLDTEAFF.

V is TRBV4-2 and J is TRBJ2-1, with D unclear. The CDR3 extends over 16 amino acids. Germline values: CDR1 LGHNA, CDR2 YNFKEQ. Between the trimmed V and J ends, which lost 4 bases and 0 bases, there was a span of 13 bases. CDR3 nucleotides: TGTGCCAGCAGCCTAGAAAGAGAGAGCTCCTACAATGAGCAGTTCTTC. It codes for CASSLERESSYNEQFF.

This clonotype was observed a handful of times. This CDR3 is CASSPHTEAFF. CDR3 DNA sequence: TGTGCCAGCAGCCCTCATACAGAAGCTTTCTTT. The V call is TRBV7-2, the J call TRBJ1-1, with D unresolved. V was trimmed by 5 bases and J by 8 bases, leaving 9 bases between them. This CDR3 spans 11 amino acids. Germline V gene lookup returns CDR1 SGHTA and CDR2 FQGNSA.

This clonotype was seen a single time. The chain has TRBV6-1 and TRBJ2-2; D gene unclear. This CDR3 contains 15 residues. With 5 bases removed from V and 0 bases from J, the gap between germline ends came to 10 bases. Germline V CDR1 and CDR2: MNHNS, SASEGT. The CDR3 nucleotides read TGTGCCAGCAGTCCCCAGTACGCGAACACCGGGGAGCTGTTTTTT. It specifies CASSPQYANTGELFF.

Ten or more counts support this clonotype. V is TRBV4-2 and J is TRBJ1-4; 7 nucleotides match TRBD1. J lost 8 bases, V lost 8 bases, and 8 bases had no gene match. Germline lookup yields CDR1 LGHNA and CDR2 YNFKEQ. This CDR3 comprises 13 residues. In DNA form, the CDR3 reads TGTGCCAGCGGGGACAGCGGCATGGAAAAACTGTTTTTT. Translated: CASGDSGMEKLFF.

The J gene is TRBJ2-7, the V gene TRBV14, with TRBD1 identical over 9 bases. The V and J ends lost 4 bases and 3 bases, in that order; junction bases with no gene match: 1. This CDR3 contains 13 residues. Germline V lookup: CDR1 SGHDN, CDR2 FVKESK. The CDR3 DNA reads as TGTGCCAGCAGCCGGGGACAGGGCTACGAGCAGTACTTC. It encodes CASSRGQGYEQYF.

This clonotype was found many times. The chain combines TRBV24-1 with TRBJ2-1, with TRBD1 matching over 12 bases. Trimming at V came to 9 bases and at J to 9 bases, leaving 11 bases not matched to a gene. The length of the CDR3 is 15 residues. The germline gives CDR1 KGHDR, CDR2 SFDVKD. DNA for the CDR3: TGTGCCACCGGGACAGGGGGCGCTTCATCCAGTGAGCAGTTCTTC. Residues: CATGTGGASSSEQFF.